This TCR beta chain was sequenced during a study of blood T cells in healthy people across ages. Russia was home to the donors, healthy Caucasian individuals aged 6 to 90. General study findings and limits: Researchers deemed the diversity estimates from one million T cells underestimates.

V was pared by 6 bases and J by 7 bases, with 15 bases between. The germline V gene encodes CDR1 MDHEN and CDR2 SYDVKM. This CDR3 has 13 residues. Comment on this clonotype: What it recognizes is unknown.

Together with a sample-barcoded 5' primer, a J-beta primer mix was included in a second PCR lasting about 6 to 12 cycles. One entry per CDR3 protein, called by TCRdb with MiXCR from the 5' RACE reads. The data show over a million distinct CDR3 sequences, approximately 42% seen once. This sequence joins TRBV28 and TRBJ1-1, with D uncertain. The sequence derives from a woman between 18 and 30 years old in good health. The sample comprised blood. CDR3 in DNA: TGTGCCAGCAGACCGCTCTTGAGCCATGAAGCTTTCTTT. It is translated as CASRPLLSHEAFF.